This note documents a single T cell receptor beta chain sequence. The antigen is undetermined. This record comes from a study of cytomegalovirus exposure and HLA in healthy donors. Overall study context: Genetic ancestry analysis placed about 80% of the 398 donors that were genotyped in the Caucasian-associated cluster.

PCR amplification relied on 60 Vbeta primers (plus 13 Jbeta primers). Only in-frame clones appear in the TCRdb table, and some are missing; sequencing was by immunoSEQ multiplex PCR. The sample has about 120,000 clones, 77% seen once. Study observations and caveats: The study labeled 150 or so TCR beta chains cytomegalovirus-associated. In a later analysis, across HLA loci, associated TCR counts were highest for DRB1, lowest for HLA-C. What TCR beta sequences reportedly achieved was accurate prediction of HLA-A and HLA-B alleles in most subjects.

This CDR3 comprises 15 residues. Germline loops: CDR1 MDHEN, CDR2 SYDVKM. Trimming left V 5 bases short and J 2 bases short, with 14 bases between. Sequencing was performed on PBMCs. The gene calls are TRBV28 and TRBJ2-3; D might be TRBD1 (6 bases). This receptor was taken from a human donor in good health. The CDR3 here is CASSAGDLTTDTQYF. The CDR3 nucleotides read TGTGCCAGCAGTGCAGGGGACCTTACCACAGATACGCAGTATTTT. The full variable domain, completed using reference TRBV28 and TRBJ2-3, is DVKVTQSSRYLVKRTGEKVFLECVQDMDHENMFWYRQDPGLGLRLIYFSYDVKMKEKGDIPEGYSVSREKKERFSLILESASTNQTSMYLCASSAGDLTTDTQYFGPGTRLTVL.